The 5 T cell receptor beta chains listed next were all sequenced from one sample in a study of blood T cells in healthy people across ages. Using a J-beta primer mix together with a sample-barcoded 5' primer, a second PCR was run for about 6 to 11 cycles. TCRdb passed the 5' RACE reads through MiXCR, listing each CDR3 protein once. The sample contains some 1.6 million distinct CDR3 sequences, about 31% of which appear only once. Source material: blood. Receptors were obtained from a woman under 40 in good health.

The chain couples TRBV20-1 to TRBJ2-7, with TRBD1 as a possible D gene (6 bases). Looked up from germline, CDR1 is DFQATT and CDR2 is SNEGSKA (reference sequence). The V end was cut by 0 bases, the J end by 1 base, with 16 bases between. This CDR3 has 16 amino acids. The CDR3 loop is CSARDLRGSGSYEQYF. CDR3 nucleotide sequence: TGCAGTGCTAGAGATCTAAGGGGGAGCGGATCCTACGAGCAGTACTTC.

The table lists this clonotype with a few counts. The chain combines TRBV6-5 with TRBJ1-1; D is unresolved. This CDR3 is built from 14 residues. Per the germline V gene, CDR1 is MNHEY and CDR2 is SVGAGI. Trimming took off 2 bases at V and 10 bases at J, with 17 bases between the two ends. The CDR3 DNA reads TGTGCCAGCAGTTACAGCGCTTCTTCAGTGATAGCTTTCTTT. Its translation: CASSYSASSVIAFF.

This clonotype was counted a few times. The chain couples TRBV20-1 to TRBJ2-7, with a tentative D call TRBD1 (5 bases). This CDR3 has 13 residues. The germline gives CDR1 DFQATT, CDR2 SNEGSKA (reference sequence). Trimming took 3 bases from V and 1 from J, leaving 10 bases between them. The CDR3 protein is CSASRVTSYEQYF. CDR3 sequence (DNA): TGCAGTGCTAGCAGGGTCACTTCCTACGAGCAGTACTTC.

The J gene is TRBJ2-2, the V gene TRBV12-3 or TRBV12-4; D is unresolved. The CDR3 has 15 amino acids. The germline V and J ends were trimmed by 6 bases and 0 bases, with 11 bases remaining between them. CDR3 bases: TGTGCCAGCAGCCTTCAATTAGCGAACACCGGGGAGCTGTTTTTT. Translating gives CASSLQLANTGELFF.

This clonotype was picked up a small number of times. This rearrangement joins TRBV12-3 or TRBV12-4 to TRBJ2-3; 9 bases agree with TRBD1. V was pared by 7 bases and J by 6 bases, with 8 bases of the junction left unmatched. The CDR3 loop spans 14 amino acids. The CDR3 here is CASKRQGGWDTQYF. The CDR3, as DNA: TGTGCCAGCAAACGACAGGGGGGTTGGGATACGCAGTATTTT.